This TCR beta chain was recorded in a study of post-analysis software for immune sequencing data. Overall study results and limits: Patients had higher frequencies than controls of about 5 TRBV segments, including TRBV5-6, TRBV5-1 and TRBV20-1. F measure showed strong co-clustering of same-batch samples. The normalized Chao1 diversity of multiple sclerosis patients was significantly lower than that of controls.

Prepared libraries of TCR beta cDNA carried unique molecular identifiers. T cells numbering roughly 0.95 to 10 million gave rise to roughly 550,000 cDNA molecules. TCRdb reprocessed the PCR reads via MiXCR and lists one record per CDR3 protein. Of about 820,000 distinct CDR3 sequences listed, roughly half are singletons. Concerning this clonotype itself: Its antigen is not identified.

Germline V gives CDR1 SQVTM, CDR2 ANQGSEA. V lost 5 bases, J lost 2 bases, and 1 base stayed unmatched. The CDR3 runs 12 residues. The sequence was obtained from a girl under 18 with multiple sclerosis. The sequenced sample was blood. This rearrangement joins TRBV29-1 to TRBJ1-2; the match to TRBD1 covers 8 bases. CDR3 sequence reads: CSVRQGNYGYTF. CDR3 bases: TGCAGCGTTCGACAGGGGAACTATGGCTACACCTTC.